Listed below are T cell receptor beta chains from one sample, sequenced in a study of blood T cell repertoires in COVID-19. This table comes from immunoSEQ multiplex PCR, and its TCRdb copy is limited to in-frame clones, with some not included. Here the sample spans about 150,000 clones, about 90% being singletons. The material sequenced was peripheral blood. Receptors originate from a man aged 45-65 years with acute or convalescent COVID-19. Both conserved end residues are part of each CDR3. Fields, in order: J gene, clone size, V gene, D gene, CDR3 protein, CDR3 DNA. A D gene is named only where the DNA matches it firmly. Some rows have no size entry. The others give once, few or many, or a class for an expanded clone.

>TRBJ2-7|-|TRBV11-2|-
CASRQGYEQYF
TGTGCCAGCCGCCAGGGATACGAGCAGTACTTC
>TRBJ2-3|-|TRBV4-3|-
CASSQGHGTDTQYF
TGCGCCAGCAGCCAAGGTCACGGGACAGATACGCAGTATTTT
>TRBJ1-1|-|TRBV5-4|-
CASSSPPGDTEAFF
TGTGCCAGCAGTTCCCCCCCAGGGGACACTGAAGCTTTCTTT
>TRBJ1-4|few|TRBV7-2|-
CASSLWPGNSNEKLFF
TGTGCCAGCAGCTTATGGCCCGGGAACTCCAATGAAAAACTGTTTTTT
>TRBJ1-4|-|TRBV30|-
CAWSDRNNEKLFF
TGTGCCTGGAGTGACAGGAACAATGAAAAACTGTTTTTT
>TRBJ2-2|-|TRBV9|-
CASSVRGTGELFF
TGTGCCAGCAGCGTCCGGGGAACCGGGGAGCTGTTTTTT
>TRBJ1-3|few|TRBV30|-
CAWGVSSGNTIYF
TGTGCCTGGGGAGTCAGCTCTGGAAACACCATATATTTT
>TRBJ1-5|-|TRBV19|TRBD1
CASRERDRGDQPQHF
TGTGCCAGTAGAGAACGGGACAGGGGGGATCAGCCCCAGCATTTT
>TRBJ2-2|-|TRBV3-1/TRBV3-2|-
CASSQDFYVNTGELFF
TGTGCCAGCAGCCAAGATTTCTACGTGAACACCGGGGAGCTGTTTTTT
>TRBJ2-2|-|TRBV4-1|-
CASSQGGTGSGELFF
TGCGCCAGCAGCCAAGGGGGCACAGGGTCCGGGGAGCTGTTTTTT
>TRBJ2-1|once|TRBV7-2|-
CASSSPPSEQFF
TGTGCCAGCAGCTCCCCCCCGAGTGAGCAGTTCTTC
>TRBJ1-5|-|TRBV2|TRBD1
CASSQIPGQGINQPQHF
TGTGCCAGCAGCCAGATCCCGGGACAGGGGATAAATCAGCCCCAGCATTTT
>TRBJ1-3|once|TRBV9|TRBD1
CASSVRDRVFSGNTIYF
TGTGCCAGCAGCGTCCGGGACAGGGTTTTCTCTGGAAACACCATATATTTT
>TRBJ2-1|-|TRBV7-6|TRBD2
CASSLAPSGSYNEQFF
TGTGCCAGCAGCTTAGCTCCTAGCGGGAGCTACAATGAGCAGTTCTTC
>TRBJ2-3|-|TRBV6-5|TRBD1
CASSYRTGGKADTQYF
TGTGCCAGCAGTTACAGGACAGGGGGCAAGGCAGATACGCAGTATTTT
>TRBJ1-4|few|TRBV11-2|TRBD1
CASSPRRSGDRGFGGLFF
TGTGCCAGCAGCCCACGACGCTCAGGGGACAGGGGTTTCGGGGGACTGTTTTTT
>TRBJ1-4|few|TRBV5-1|-
CASTRGQSPGAYEKLFF
TGCGCCAGCACCCGGGGTCAAAGTCCAGGGGCGTATGAAAAACTGTTTTTT
>TRBJ1-4|once|TRBV6-6|-
CASSSLRLNEKLFF
TGTGCCAGCAGCTCCCTCAGGTTGAATGAAAAACTGTTTTTT
>TRBJ1-3|-|TRBV18|-
CASSPDSGNTIYF
TGTGCCAGCTCACCGGACAGTGGAAACACCATATATTTT
>TRBJ1-4|-|TRBV3-1/TRBV3-2|-
CASSQERAATNEKLFF
TGTGCCAGCAGCCAAGAGAGGGCGGCAACTAATGAAAAACTGTTTTTT
>TRBJ2-3|-|TRBV7-2|TRBD1
CASSRTGGDSGTQYF
TGTGCCAGCAGCCGGACAGGGGGGGACTCAGGTACGCAGTATTTT
>TRBJ2-5|once|TRBV6-1|-
CASSESLETQYF
TGTGCCAGCAGTGAATCACTGGAGACCCAGTACTTC
>TRBJ2-7|-|TRBV27|-
CATRRASSYEQYF
TGTGCCACCCGCCGAGCGAGCTCCTACGAGCAGTACTTC
>TRBJ1-2|-|TRBV10-3|-
CAISDFGANYGYTF
TGTGCCATCAGTGATTTTGGGGCCAACTATGGCTACACCTTC
>TRBJ2-1|few|TRBV27|TRBD2
CASRRASGSHASEQFF
TGTGCCAGCAGGCGGGCTAGCGGGAGCCACGCCAGTGAGCAGTTCTTC
>TRBJ2-5|-|TRBV19|TRBD2
CASSMTGGRETQYF
TGTGCCAGTAGTATGACGGGGGGGAGGGAGACCCAGTACTTC
>TRBJ1-2|-|TRBV4-2|-
CASSQDPGWYGYTF
TGTGCCAGCAGCCAAGATCCAGGGTGGTATGGCTACACCTTC
>TRBJ2-5|-|TRBV18|TRBD1
CASTDRGEETQYF
TGTGCCAGCACCGACAGGGGCGAAGAGACCCAGTACTTC
>TRBJ2-7|-|TRBV7-2|TRBD2
CASSWEGLNEQYF
TGTGCCAGCAGCTGGGAGGGATTGAACGAGCAGTACTTC
>TRBJ2-1|-|TRBV10-3|TRBD1
CAISDGQGSYNEQFF
TGTGCCATCAGTGACGGACAGGGCTCCTACAATGAGCAGTTCTTC
>TRBJ1-1|-|TRBV19|-
CASSNIRTDSVTEAFF
TGTGCCAGTAGTAACATCAGGACAGACTCGGTCACTGAAGCTTTCTTT